This is a list of T cell receptor beta chains from one sample in a study of T cell repertoires in cytomegalovirus infection. TCRdb reprocessed the reads via MiXCR and lists one record per CDR3 protein. The table lists approximately 990,000 distinct CDR3 sequences, 31% of them singletons. No antigen has been assigned to these receptors. The sample was cultured CD8+ T cells from PBMCs, taken from culture after CMV antigen stimulation. Receptor source: a human donor in good health (CMV status not recorded). Some clones in this sample may be carry-over from other donors' samples. Both conserved end residues are part of each CDR3. The D gene is left open where the match is weak. Some rows have no size entry. The others give once, few or many, or a class for an expanded clone.

>-|15|TRBV18|TRBJ2-3|-
TGTGCCAGCTCCCCGTTTGACGGGGAGGCGGATACGCAGTATTTT
CASSPFDGEADTQYF
>TRBD1|14|TRBV12-3/TRBV12-4|TRBJ2-5|few
TGTGCCAGCGGTTGGACAGGTCCTCAAGAGACCCAGTACTTC
CASGWTGPQETQYF
>-|19|TRBV2|TRBJ2-6|-
TGTGCCAGCAGTGGGATTCTCCGGGACTCCCACTCTGGGGCCAACGTCCTGACTTTC
CASSGILRDSHSGANVLTF
>-|13|TRBV6-5|TRBJ2-1|-
TGTGCCAGCAGTTACAGCGGGTGGGATGAGCAGTTCTTC
CASSYSGWDEQFF
>-|11|TRBV29-1|TRBJ2-1|-
TGCAGCGAGCTGATAATGAATGAGCAGTTCTTC
CSELIMNEQFF
>-|13|TRBV7-2|TRBJ2-3|many
TGTGCCAGCACCCAGATATATCCAGATACGCAGTATTTT
CASTQIYPDTQYF
>-|16|TRBV5-3|TRBJ2-7|-
TGTGCCAGCAGCGGCGGAGTCAAAAAAAGCGCGGACGAGCAGTACTTC
CASSGGVKKSADEQYF
>-|15|TRBV6-1|TRBJ1-5|few
TGTGCCAGCAGTGGGGGGACGGTTCTCAATCAGCCCCAGCATTTT
CASSGGTVLNQPQHF
>-|15|TRBV5-1|TRBJ2-1|-
TGCGCCAGCAGCAACCTAGACCACGGGGACAATGAGCAGTTCTTC
CASSNLDHGDNEQFF
>TRBD1|17|TRBV24-1|TRBJ2-3|-
TGTGCCACCAGTGATTTGCTACAGGGGGCAACCCCAGATACGCAGTATTTT
CATSDLLQGATPDTQYF
>TRBD1|17|TRBV6-1|TRBJ2-7|few
TGTGCCAGCAGTCTGGGACAGGCAACGATCTCGCACTACGAGCAGTACTTC
CASSLGQATISHYEQYF
>TRBD1|15|TRBV7-6|TRBJ2-1|many
TGTGCCAGCAGCTTTCCCGGGACAGGGGAGGATGAGCAGTTCTTC
CASSFPGTGEDEQFF
>-|13|TRBV9|TRBJ1-1|-
TGTGCCAGCAGCAGGCGGACATTGACTGACGCTTTCTTT
CASSRRTLTDAFF
>-|17|TRBV7-9|TRBJ1-1|-
TGTGCCAGCAGCTTAGGTACTTCCGGGACCTTGAACACTGAAGCTTTCTTT
CASSLGTSGTLNTEAFF
>-|15|TRBV19|TRBJ1-5|-
TGTGCCAGTAGTATCTACTCGGATAGCAATCAGCCCCAGCATTTT
CASSIYSDSNQPQHF
>-|14|TRBV14|TRBJ1-2|-
TGTGCCAGCAGCCACGAGCGGGAATCCTATGGCTACACCTTC
CASSHERESYGYTF
>-|15|TRBV7-9|TRBJ2-2|-
TGTGCCAGCAGCTTCGGACAGCTGAACACCGGGGAGCTGTTTTTT
CASSFGQLNTGELFF
>-|17|TRBV27|TRBJ2-2|-
TGTGCCAGCAGTTCACCGGGGGAGTTCGCGAACACCGGGGAGCTGTTTTTT
CASSSPGEFANTGELFF
>TRBD1|17|TRBV4-2|TRBJ1-1|few
TGTGCCAGCAGCCCCGGACAGGGGGCCGGCACGTTGACTGAAGCTTTCTTT
CASSPGQGAGTLTEAFF
>TRBD1|14|TRBV10-3|TRBJ1-2|many
TGTGCCATCAGTGAGCAGACAGGGCGTAGGGGCTACACCTTC
CAISEQTGRRGYTF
>-|15|TRBV24-1|TRBJ2-3|few
TGTGCCACCGGCTCCACTAGACGGGAAACAGATACGCAGTATTTT
CATGSTRRETDTQYF
>-|14|TRBV6-6|TRBJ2-2|-
TGTGCCAGCAGTTACCCCGGACGAAGTAGGGAGCTGTTTTTT
CASSYPGRSRELFF
>TRBD1|17|TRBV19|TRBJ1-5|-
TGTGCCAGTAGTATTCCGCGCGGACAGGGCCTAGGACAGCCCCAGCATTTT
CASSIPRGQGLGQPQHF
>TRBD1|16|TRBV4-1|TRBJ1-2|once
TGCGCCAGCAGCCGTGGCATAACAGGGGATTACTATGGCTACACCTTC
CASSRGITGDYYGYTF
>-|14|TRBV7-2|TRBJ1-2|-
TGTGCCAGCAGACGGGGGGGGGGTGACTATGGCTACACCTTC
CASRRGGGDYGYTF
>TRBD1|17|TRBV6-6|TRBJ1-3|many
TGTGCCAGCAGTCGGTGGGACAGCCATCCCTCTGGAAACACCATATATTTT
CASSRWDSHPSGNTIYF
>-|14|TRBV7-9|TRBJ2-6|-
TGTGCCAGCCGAGAGGGGGGTGGGGCCAACGTCCTGACTTTC
CASREGGGANVLTF
>-|16|TRBV7-6|TRBJ2-3|-
TGTGCCAGCAGCTCAAGACCTGGAGGAAGCACAGATACGCAGTATTTT
CASSSRPGGSTDTQYF
>-|11|TRBV27|TRBJ2-7|-
TGTGCCAGCATCAACGGCCACGAGCAGTACTTC
CASINGHEQYF
>-|13|TRBV12-5|TRBJ2-7|few
TGTGCTAGTAAGAATGGGGCAGCCTACGAGCAGTACTTC
CASKNGAAYEQYF